This TCR beta chain was recorded in a study of T-cell memory formation after mild COVID-19. For the study at large: For the most part, TCR clusters were specific to one donor.

Constant-segment primers were used for 5'RACE, and the resulting TCR alpha and TCR beta cDNA libraries carried sample barcodes and UMIs. One entry per CDR3 protein, called by TCRdb with MiXCR from the 5' RACE reads. Of roughly 86,000 distinct CDR3 sequences detected, less than 15% appear once; the ten largest clones hold 27%. Study-level results: Clones contracting day 15 to 85 were balanced CD4/CD8; later expanders leaned CD4+.

This clonotype occurred a few times. What it binds is unknown. Sequenced material: PBMCs or a T cell subset sorted from them (not recorded which). This clonotype was obtained from an adult woman who had mild COVID-19 (a few samples of this study predate the infection). Cell type and time point are not known.

CDR3 loop: CASSLAAGLKKNTEAFF. CDR3 nucleotide sequence: TGTGCCAGCAGCTTAGCAGCAGGGTTGAAGAAGAACACTGAAGCTTTCTTT. V and J are TRBV7-9 and TRBJ1-1; D possibly corresponds to TRBD1 (5 bases). CDR1 is SEHNR and CDR2 is FQNEAQ in the germline V gene (reference sequence). The CDR3 has 17 amino acids. The V and J ends lost 0 bases and 1 base respectively, with 15 bases between them. The entire variable domain, with the rest obtained from reference TRBV7-9 and TRBJ1-1, is as follows: DTGVSQNPRHKITKRGQNVTFRCDPISEHNRLYWYRQTLGQGPEFLTYFQNEAQLEKSRLLSDRFSAERPKGSFSTLEIQRTEQGDSAMYLCASSLAAGLKKNTEAFFGQGTRLTVV.